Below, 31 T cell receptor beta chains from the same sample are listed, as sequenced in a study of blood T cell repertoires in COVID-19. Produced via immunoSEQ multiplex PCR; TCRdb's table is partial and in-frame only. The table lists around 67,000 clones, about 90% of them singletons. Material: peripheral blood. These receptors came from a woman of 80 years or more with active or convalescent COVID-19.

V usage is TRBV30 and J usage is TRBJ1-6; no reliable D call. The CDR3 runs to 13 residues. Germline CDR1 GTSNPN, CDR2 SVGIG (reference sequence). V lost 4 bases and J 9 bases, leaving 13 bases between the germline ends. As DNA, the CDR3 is TGTGCCTGGAATCCGGGTTCGGGTTCACCCCTCCACTTT. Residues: CAWNPGSGSPLHF.

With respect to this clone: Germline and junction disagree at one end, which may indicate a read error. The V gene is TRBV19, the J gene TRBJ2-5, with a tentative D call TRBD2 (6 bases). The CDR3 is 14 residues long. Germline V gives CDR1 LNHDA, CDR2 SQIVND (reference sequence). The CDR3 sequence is CASSMGDWQEAQYF. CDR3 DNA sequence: TGTGCCAGTAGTATGGGGGACTGGCAAGAGGCCCAGTACTTC.

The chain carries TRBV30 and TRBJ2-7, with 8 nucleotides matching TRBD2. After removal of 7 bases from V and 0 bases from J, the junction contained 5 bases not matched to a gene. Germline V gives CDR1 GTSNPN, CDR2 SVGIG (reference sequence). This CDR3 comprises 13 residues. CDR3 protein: CASGGGHSYEQYF. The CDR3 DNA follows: TGTGCCTCTGGCGGGGGGCACTCCTACGAGCAGTACTTC. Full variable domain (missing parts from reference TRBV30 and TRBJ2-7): SQTIHQWPATLVQPVGSPLSLECTVEGTSNPNLYWYRQAAGRGLQLLFYSVGIGQISSEVPQNLSASRPQDRQFILSSKKLLLSDSGFYLCASGGGHSYEQYFGPGTRLTVT.

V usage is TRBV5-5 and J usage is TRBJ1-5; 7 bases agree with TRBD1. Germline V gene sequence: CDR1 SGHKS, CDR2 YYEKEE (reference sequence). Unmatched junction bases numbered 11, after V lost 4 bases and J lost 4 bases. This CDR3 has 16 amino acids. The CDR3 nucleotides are TGTGCCAGCAGCCTGCTCCGACAGGGCGGAAATCAGCCCCAGCATTTT. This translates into CASSLLRQGGNQPQHF.

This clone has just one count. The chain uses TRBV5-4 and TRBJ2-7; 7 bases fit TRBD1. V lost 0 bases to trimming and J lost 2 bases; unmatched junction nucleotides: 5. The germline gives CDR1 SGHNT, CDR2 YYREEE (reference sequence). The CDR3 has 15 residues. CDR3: CASSLGLTGAYEQYF. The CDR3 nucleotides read TGTGCCAGCAGCTTGGGACTAACAGGGGCCTACGAGCAGTACTTC.

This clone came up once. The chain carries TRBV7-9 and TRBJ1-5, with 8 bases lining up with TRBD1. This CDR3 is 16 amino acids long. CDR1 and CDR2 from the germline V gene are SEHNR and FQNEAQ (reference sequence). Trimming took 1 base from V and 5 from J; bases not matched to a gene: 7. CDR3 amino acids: CASSLDEDRGHQPQHF. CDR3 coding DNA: TGTGCCAGCAGCTTAGACGAAGACAGGGGACATCAGCCCCAGCATTTT.

The CDR3 sequence: CASRGGPSSNGVFF. DNA for the CDR3: TGTGCCAGCCGCGGCGGCCCATCATCAAACGGAGTGTTCTTC. The rearrangement joins TRBV2 to TRBJ2-1, with D unclear. This CDR3 region has 14 residues. V gave up 8 bases and J gave up 15 bases, with 26 bases separating them. The germline gives CDR1 SNHLY, CDR2 FYNNEI.

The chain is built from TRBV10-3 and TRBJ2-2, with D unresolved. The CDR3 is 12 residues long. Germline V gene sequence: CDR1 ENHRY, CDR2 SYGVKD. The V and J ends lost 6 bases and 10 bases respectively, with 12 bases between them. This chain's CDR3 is CAIRTAHEELFF. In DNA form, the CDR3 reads TGTGCCATCAGGACTGCCCACGAGGAGCTGTTTTTT.

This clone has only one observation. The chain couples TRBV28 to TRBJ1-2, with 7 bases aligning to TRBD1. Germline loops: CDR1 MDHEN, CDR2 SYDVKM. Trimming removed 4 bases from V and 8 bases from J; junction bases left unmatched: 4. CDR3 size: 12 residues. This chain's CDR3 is CASSWTGGGYTF. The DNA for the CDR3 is TGTGCCAGCAGTTGGACAGGTGGGGGCTACACCTTC.

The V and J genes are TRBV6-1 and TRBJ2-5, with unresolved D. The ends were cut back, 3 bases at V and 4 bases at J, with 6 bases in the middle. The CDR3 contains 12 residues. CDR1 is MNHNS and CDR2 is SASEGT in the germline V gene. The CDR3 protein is CASSDQVETQYF. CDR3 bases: TGTGCCAGCAGTGATCAGGTAGAGACCCAGTACTTC.

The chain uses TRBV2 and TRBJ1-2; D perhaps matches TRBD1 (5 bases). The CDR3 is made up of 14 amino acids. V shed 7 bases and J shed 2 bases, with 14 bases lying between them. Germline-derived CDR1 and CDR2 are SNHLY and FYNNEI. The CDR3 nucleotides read TGTGCCAGCATTGAGGGTGGGGGGAACTATGGCTACACCTTC. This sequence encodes CASIEGGGNYGYTF.

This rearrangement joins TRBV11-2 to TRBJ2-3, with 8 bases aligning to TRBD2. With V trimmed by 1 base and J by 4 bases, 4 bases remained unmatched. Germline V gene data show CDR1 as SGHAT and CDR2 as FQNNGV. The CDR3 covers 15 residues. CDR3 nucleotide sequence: TGTGCCAGCAGCTTAGCGGGGGGGCGAGCAGATACGCAGTATTTT. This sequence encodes CASSLAGGRADTQYF.

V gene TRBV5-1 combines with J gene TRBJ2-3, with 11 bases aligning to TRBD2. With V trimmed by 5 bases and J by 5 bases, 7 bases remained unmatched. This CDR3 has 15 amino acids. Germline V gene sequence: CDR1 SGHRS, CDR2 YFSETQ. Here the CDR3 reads CASRPGTSGLDTQYF. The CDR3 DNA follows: TGCGCCAGCAGGCCTGGGACTAGCGGCCTAGATACGCAGTATTTT. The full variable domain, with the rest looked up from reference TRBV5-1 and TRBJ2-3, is KAGVTQTPRYLIKTRGQQVTLSCSPISGHRSVSWYQQTPGQGLQFLFEYFSETQRNKGNFPGRFSGRQFSNSRSEMNVSTLELGDSALYLCASRPGTSGLDTQYFGPGTRLTVL.

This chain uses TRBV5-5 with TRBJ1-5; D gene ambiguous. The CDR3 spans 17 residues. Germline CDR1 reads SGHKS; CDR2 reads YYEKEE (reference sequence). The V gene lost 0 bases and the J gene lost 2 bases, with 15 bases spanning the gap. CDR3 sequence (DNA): TGTGCCAGCAGCTTGGGGCCGAGAGGTAGAGGCAATCAGCCCCAGCATTTT. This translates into CASSLGPRGRGNQPQHF.

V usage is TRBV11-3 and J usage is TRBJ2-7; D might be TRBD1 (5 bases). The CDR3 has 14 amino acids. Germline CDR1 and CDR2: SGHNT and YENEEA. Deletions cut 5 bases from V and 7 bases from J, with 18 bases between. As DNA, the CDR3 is TGTGCCAGCAGCCCCCGGGCAGGGCCGAATGAGCAGTACTTC. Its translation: CASSPRAGPNEQYF.

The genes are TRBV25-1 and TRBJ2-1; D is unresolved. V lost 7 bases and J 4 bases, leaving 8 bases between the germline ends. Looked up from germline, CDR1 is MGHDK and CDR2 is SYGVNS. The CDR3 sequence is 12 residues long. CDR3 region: CASMSLYNEQFF. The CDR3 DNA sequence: TGTGCCAGCATGTCTTTATACAATGAGCAGTTCTTC.

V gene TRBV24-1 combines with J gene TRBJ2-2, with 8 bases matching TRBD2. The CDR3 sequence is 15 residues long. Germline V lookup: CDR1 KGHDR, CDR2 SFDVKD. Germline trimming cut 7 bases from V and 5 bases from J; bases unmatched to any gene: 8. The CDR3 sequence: CATSRSGGKTGELFF. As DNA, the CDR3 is TGTGCCACCAGCCGCTCGGGGGGGAAAACCGGGGAGCTGTTTTTT.

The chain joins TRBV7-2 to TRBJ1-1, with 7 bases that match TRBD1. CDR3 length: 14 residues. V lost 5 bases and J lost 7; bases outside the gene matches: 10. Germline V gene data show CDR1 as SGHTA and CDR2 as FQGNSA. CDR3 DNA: TGTGCCAGCAGCCTACACGCCCGGGACAGTGAAGCTTTCTTT. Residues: CASSLHARDSEAFF.

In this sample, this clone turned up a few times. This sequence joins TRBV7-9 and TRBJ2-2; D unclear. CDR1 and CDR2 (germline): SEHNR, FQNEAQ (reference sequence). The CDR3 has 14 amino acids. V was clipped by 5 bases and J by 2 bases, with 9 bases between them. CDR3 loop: CASSRDTNTGELFF. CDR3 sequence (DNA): TGTGCCAGCAGCCGCGACACCAACACCGGGGAGCTGTTTTTT.

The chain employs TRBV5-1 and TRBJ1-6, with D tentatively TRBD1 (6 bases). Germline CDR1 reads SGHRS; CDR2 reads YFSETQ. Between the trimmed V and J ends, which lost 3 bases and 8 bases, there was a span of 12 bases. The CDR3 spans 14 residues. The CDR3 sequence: CASSWGQKDSPLHF. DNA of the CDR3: TGCGCCAGCAGCTGGGGACAAAAAGATTCACCCCTCCACTTT.

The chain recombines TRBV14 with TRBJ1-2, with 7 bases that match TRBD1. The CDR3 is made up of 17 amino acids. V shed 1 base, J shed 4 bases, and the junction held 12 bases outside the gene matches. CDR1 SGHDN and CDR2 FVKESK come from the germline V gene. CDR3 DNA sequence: TGTGCCAGCAGCCAAGTGGGACAGACCCGCTCCTTCTATGGCTACACCTTC. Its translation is CASSQVGQTRSFYGYTF.

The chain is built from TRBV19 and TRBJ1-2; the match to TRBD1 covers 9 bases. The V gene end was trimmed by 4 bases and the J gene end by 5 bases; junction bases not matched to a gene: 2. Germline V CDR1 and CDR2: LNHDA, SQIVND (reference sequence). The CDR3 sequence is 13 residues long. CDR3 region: CASSTDRGYGYTF. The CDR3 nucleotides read TGTGCCAGTAGTACGGACAGGGGATATGGCTACACCTTC. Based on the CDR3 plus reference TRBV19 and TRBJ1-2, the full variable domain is DGGITQSPKYLFRKEGQNVTLSCEQNLNHDAMYWYRQDPGQGLRLIYYSQIVNDFQKGDIAEGYSVSREKKESFPLTVTSAQKNPTAFYLCASSTDRGYGYTFGSGTRLTVV.

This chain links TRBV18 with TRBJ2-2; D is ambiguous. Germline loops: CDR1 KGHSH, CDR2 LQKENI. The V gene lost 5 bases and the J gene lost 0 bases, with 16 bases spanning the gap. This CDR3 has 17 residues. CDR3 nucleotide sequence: TGTGCCAGCTCAGCTTTAACGGTAACCGCGAACACCGGGGAGCTGTTTTTT. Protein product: CASSALTVTANTGELFF.

The CDR3 DNA is TGTGCCAGCAGTGGGCTGACAGGCGGCGAGCAGTACTTC. Translated: CASSGLTGGEQYF. This chain connects TRBV2 to TRBJ2-7, with D possibly TRBD1 on 6 matching bases. The CDR3 runs to 13 residues. Per the germline V gene, CDR1 is SNHLY and CDR2 is FYNNEI. V lost 4 bases, J lost 6 bases, and 13 bases lay in between.

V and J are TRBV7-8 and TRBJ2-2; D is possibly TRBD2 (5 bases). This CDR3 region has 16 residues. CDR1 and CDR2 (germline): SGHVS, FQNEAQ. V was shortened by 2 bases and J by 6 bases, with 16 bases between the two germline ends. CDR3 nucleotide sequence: TGTGCCAGCAGCTTACCGGGTCGAGGGCATCCCGGGGAGCTGTTTTTT. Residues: CASSLPGRGHPGELFF.

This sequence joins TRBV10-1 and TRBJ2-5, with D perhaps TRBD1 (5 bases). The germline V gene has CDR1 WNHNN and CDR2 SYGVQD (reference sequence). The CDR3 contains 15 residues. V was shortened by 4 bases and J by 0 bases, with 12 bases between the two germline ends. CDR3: CASSVGQGYQETQYF. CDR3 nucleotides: TGCGCCAGCAGTGTCGGCCAGGGATACCAAGAGACCCAGTACTTC.

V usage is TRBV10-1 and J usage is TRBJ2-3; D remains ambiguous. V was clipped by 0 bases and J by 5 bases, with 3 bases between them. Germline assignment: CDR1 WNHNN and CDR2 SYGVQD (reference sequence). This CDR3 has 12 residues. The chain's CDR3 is CASSESRDTQYF. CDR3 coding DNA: TGCGCCAGCAGTGAGTCCCGAGATACGCAGTATTTT.

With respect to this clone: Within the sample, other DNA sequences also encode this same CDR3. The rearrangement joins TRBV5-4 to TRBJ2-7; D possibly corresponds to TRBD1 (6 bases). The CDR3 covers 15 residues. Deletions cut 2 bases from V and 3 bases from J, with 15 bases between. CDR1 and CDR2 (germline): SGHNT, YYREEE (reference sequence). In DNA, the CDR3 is TGTGCCAGCAGCTTATTTACCGGGACACTCTACGAGCAGTACTTC. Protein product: CASSLFTGTLYEQYF.

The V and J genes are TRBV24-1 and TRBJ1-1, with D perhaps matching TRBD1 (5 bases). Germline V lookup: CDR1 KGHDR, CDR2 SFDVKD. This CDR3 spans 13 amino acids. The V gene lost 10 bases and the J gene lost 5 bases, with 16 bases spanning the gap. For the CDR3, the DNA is TGTGCCACTGCACCGTTGGGGGGGACTGAAGCTTTCTTT. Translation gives CATAPLGGTEAFF.

CDR3 sequence (DNA): TGTGCCAGCAGTGAGAACCCGGACAGGGCTGCCTACGAGCAGTACTTC. It codes for CASSENPDRAAYEQYF. The chain combines TRBV2 with TRBJ2-7, with 8 nucleotides matching TRBD1. The CDR3 sequence is 16 residues long. With 3 bases clipped from V and 2 bases from J, the junction kept 9 bases outside the gene matches. The germline V gene encodes CDR1 SNHLY and CDR2 FYNNEI.

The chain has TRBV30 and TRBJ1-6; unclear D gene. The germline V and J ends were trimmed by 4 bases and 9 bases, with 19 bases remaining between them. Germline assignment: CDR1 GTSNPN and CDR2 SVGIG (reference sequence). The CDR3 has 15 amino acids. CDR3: CAWTQHGNWGSPLHF. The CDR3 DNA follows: TGTGCCTGGACGCAGCACGGGAACTGGGGTTCACCCCTCCACTTT.